One sample yielded the 21 T cell receptor beta chains listed below, sequenced in a study of cytomegalovirus exposure and HLA in healthy donors. In the PCR, 60 Vbeta and 13 Jbeta primers were used. The repertoire was sequenced with immunoSEQ multiplex PCR; TCRdb's copy has only in-frame clones and lacks some. The data show 150,000 to 200,000 clones, just over 75% seen once. The material sequenced was PBMCs. The source of these receptors is a woman under 40 in good health and CMV-seropositive.

The chain has TRBV4-1 and TRBJ2-2, with 7 bases fitting TRBD2. Per the germline V gene, CDR1 is MGHRA and CDR2 is YSYEKL. CDR3 size: 15 residues. V trimming: 5 bases; J trimming: 2 bases; junction bases outside the gene matches: 5. The CDR3 is CASSSGGTNTGELFF. The CDR3 coding sequence is TGCGCCAGCAGCTCGGGGGGTACAAACACCGGGGAGCTGTTTTTT.

This sequence joins TRBV29-1 and TRBJ2-5, with D unresolved. Gene TRBJ2-7 matches the end of the DNA better, so the J call may be wrong. The germline gives CDR1 SQVTM, CDR2 ANQGSEA. The CDR3 has 13 residues. This CDR3 reads CSGTAARSYEQYF. In DNA, the CDR3 is TGCAGCGGAACAGCCGCGCGCTCCTACGAGCAGTACTTC.

The chain joins TRBV7-2 to TRBJ1-5; possible D gene TRBD1, 5 bases. CDR1 and CDR2 (germline): SGHTA, FQGNSA. V was cut by 6 bases and J by 4 bases, with 13 bases left in between. The CDR3 loop spans 14 amino acids. CDR3 nucleotide sequence: TGTGCCAGCAGTCCTGACGGGGGAAATCAGCCCCAGCATTTT. Translated, it gives CASSPDGGNQPQHF.

This clone came up once. CDR3 region: CASGSGHLNQPQHF. CDR3 nucleotide sequence: TGTGCTAGTGGTTCGGGACACTTAAATCAGCCCCAGCATTTT. The genes are TRBV12-5 and TRBJ1-5; D is possibly TRBD1 (6 bases). This CDR3 has 14 amino acids. Trimming left V 4 bases short and J 4 bases short, with 11 bases between. The germline V gene has CDR1 LGHNT and CDR2 FRNRAP.

The table lists this clone with a few counts. The gene calls are TRBV20-1 and TRBJ2-1, with D unresolved. Trimming took 6 bases from V and 6 from J, leaving 9 bases between them. The CDR3 is 11 amino acids. Germline values: CDR1 DFQATT, CDR2 SNEGSKA (reference sequence). The CDR3 DNA reads TGCAGTGCCCTCCGGGTCAATGAGCAGTTCTTC. Encoded protein: CSALRVNEQFF.

The chain couples TRBV2 to TRBJ1-4; 7 bases map to TRBD1. In germline, CDR1 is SNHLY, CDR2 FYNNEI. Unmatched junction bases numbered 5, after V lost 6 bases and J lost 10 bases. This CDR3 contains 12 residues. CDR3 amino acids: CASSSGQTKLFF. CDR3 DNA: TGTGCCAGCAGCTCGGGACAGACAAAACTGTTTTTT.

The rearrangement links TRBV7-9 to TRBJ2-1; 11 bases are a match to TRBD2. Per the germline V gene, CDR1 is SEHNR and CDR2 is FQNEAQ (reference sequence). The CDR3 runs 14 residues. The trim removed 4 bases at V and 9 bases at J, leaving 5 bases unmatched. CDR3 nucleotides: TGTGCCAGCAGCTCACTAGCGGGAGTGGGTGAGCAGTTCTTC. This sequence encodes CASSSLAGVGEQFF. The whole variable domain, remainder taken from reference TRBV7-9 and TRBJ2-1, is DTGVSQNPRHKITKRGQNVTFRCDPISEHNRLYWYRQTLGQGPEFLTYFQNEAQLEKSRLLSDRFSAERPKGSFSTLEIQRTEQGDSAMYLCASSSLAGVGEQFFGPGTRLTVL.

The genes are TRBV2 and TRBJ1-4; 7 nucleotides match TRBD1. In germline, CDR1 is SNHLY, CDR2 FYNNEI. The ends lost 8 bases at V and 6 bases at J; junction bases unmatched: 6. This CDR3 is built from 13 residues. The CDR3 loop reads CASGRQGDEKLFF. CDR3 in DNA: TGTGCCAGCGGTAGACAGGGCGATGAAAAACTGTTTTTT.

This sequence joins TRBV7-6 and TRBJ2-5; D gene uncertain. The V end lost 4 bases, the J end lost 0 bases, and 12 bases lay between the germline ends. This CDR3 region has 15 residues. Germline V gene lookup returns CDR1 SGHVS and CDR2 FNYEAQ. The CDR3 region has the DNA TGTGCCAGCAGCTCCCAAGACACATACCAAGAGACCCAGTACTTC. Amino acids: CASSSQDTYQETQYF. Full variable domain (outside the CDR3, taken from reference TRBV7-6 and TRBJ2-5): GAGVSQSPRYKVTKRGQDVALRCDPISGHVSLYWYRQALGQGPEFLTYFNYEAQQDKSGLPNDRFSAERPEGSISTLTIQRTEQRDSAMYRCASSSQDTYQETQYFGPGTRLLVL.

This chain connects TRBV5-1 to TRBJ1-2; 7 bases map to TRBD1. This CDR3 contains 15 residues. Germline values: CDR1 SGHRS, CDR2 YFSETQ. The V segment lost 2 bases and the J segment 4 bases; nucleotides outside the gene matches: 8. The CDR3 nucleotides are TGCGCCAGCAGCTTTACAGGGGACGCGGGCTATGGCTACACCTTC. It yields the protein CASSFTGDAGYGYTF.

The chain is built from TRBV10-3 and TRBJ1-1, with 9 bases aligning to TRBD1. Germline trimming cut 2 bases from V and 1 base from J; bases unmatched to any gene: 2. Germline V gene lookup returns CDR1 ENHRY and CDR2 SYGVKD. This CDR3 is 15 amino acids long. CDR3 in DNA: TGTGCCATCAGTGAGGCGGACAGGGGGAACACTGAAGCTTTCTTT. This codes for CAISEADRGNTEAFF.

This sequence joins TRBV5-6 and TRBJ1-5, with TRBD1 identical over 7 bases. The trim removed 2 bases at V and 3 bases at J, leaving 5 bases unmatched. This CDR3 spans 15 amino acids. CDR1 is SGHDT and CDR2 is YYEEEE in the germline V gene. The CDR3 DNA follows: TGTGCCAGCAGCTTCAGGGGGGTAAACAATCAGCCCCAGCATTTT. Protein sequence: CASSFRGVNNQPQHF.

This chain uses TRBV6-1 with TRBJ2-3, with 10 bases matching TRBD2. The CDR3 has 14 amino acids. Germline CDR1 reads MNHNS; CDR2 reads SASEGT. V trimming: 4 bases; J trimming: 5 bases; junction bases outside the gene matches: 3. CDR3 DNA: TGTGCCAGCAGTGGGGCTAGCGGGGGAGATACGCAGTATTTT. Residues: CASSGASGGDTQYF.

Only a few counts were recorded for this clone. V gene TRBV27 combines with J gene TRBJ2-7; D might be TRBD1 (6 bases). The germline CDR1 and CDR2 sequences are MNHEY and SMNVEV (reference sequence). V was shortened by 6 bases and J by 4 bases, with 22 bases between the two germline ends. There are 16 residues in the CDR3. Here the CDR3 reads CASRSSIGQIGYEQYF. The CDR3 DNA is TGTGCCAGCAGGTCCTCGATCGGACAGATCGGTTACGAGCAGTACTTC.

The gene calls are TRBV7-7 and TRBJ2-2; 11 bases fit TRBD1. The V and J ends lost 0 bases and 5 bases, in that order; junction bases with no gene match: 2. The CDR3 consists of 16 residues. The germline V gene has CDR1 SSHAT and CDR2 FNYEAQ (reference sequence). In DNA, the CDR3 is TGTGCCAGCAGCTTAGCTGGGACAGGGGGAACCGGGGAGCTGTTTTTT. Its protein is CASSLAGTGGTGELFF.

V and J are TRBV7-2 and TRBJ1-5; D is possibly TRBD1 (5 bases). This CDR3 has 16 amino acids. Trimming removed 5 bases at V and 3 bases at J, with 17 bases between. CDR1 is SGHTA, CDR2 FQGNSA, per germline. This chain's CDR3 is CASSRAQGGTNQPQHF. CDR3 in DNA: TGTGCCAGCAGCCGCGCCCAGGGTGGAACCAATCAGCCCCAGCATTTT.

The genes are TRBV10-3 and TRBJ2-1; 7 positions agree with TRBD2. CDR1 is ENHRY and CDR2 is SYGVKD in the germline V gene. The CDR3 loop spans 13 amino acids. V was pared by 6 bases and J by 8 bases, with 7 bases of the junction left unmatched. The CDR3 region is CAIRGRESDEQFF. The DNA for the CDR3 is TGTGCCATCAGGGGGCGGGAGTCAGATGAGCAGTTCTTC.

This clone is a singleton in its sample. The genes are TRBV7-8 and TRBJ1-5; D is undetermined. Germline lookup yields CDR1 SGHVS and CDR2 FQNEAQ. V lost 5 bases to trimming and J lost 1 base, with 12 bases between them. The CDR3 spans 15 residues. The CDR3 sequence is CASSPGGMSNQPQHF. CDR3 nucleotides: TGTGCCAGCAGCCCGGGAGGGATGAGCAATCAGCCCCAGCATTTT. Variable domain in full (rest from reference TRBV7-8 and TRBJ1-5): GAGVSQSPRYKVAKRGQDVALRCDPISGHVSLFWYQQALGQGPEFLTYFQNEAQLDKSGLPSDRFFAERPEGSVSTLKIQRTQQEDSAVYLCASSPGGMSNQPQHFGDGTRLSIL.

V and J are TRBV7-9 and TRBJ2-5; 8 bases are shared with TRBD1. Unmatched junction bases numbered 9, after V lost 8 bases and J lost 1 base. The CDR3 totals 15 residues. In germline, CDR1 is SEHNR, CDR2 FQNEAQ (reference sequence). CDR3 loop: CASEGTGTSQETQYF. In DNA, the CDR3 is TGTGCCAGCGAAGGGACAGGTACTTCCCAAGAGACCCAGTACTTC.

The gene calls are TRBV4-1 and TRBJ1-2, with D perhaps TRBD1 (6 bases). The CDR3 consists of 16 residues. Germline V lookup: CDR1 MGHRA, CDR2 YSYEKL. V gave up 0 bases and J gave up 8 bases, with 19 bases separating them. Here the CDR3 DNA reads TGCGCCAGCAGCCAAGACGTAGGAGACAGGAGTATCGGCTACACCTTC. It encodes CASSQDVGDRSIGYTF.

CDR3 coding DNA: TGTGCCAGCAGCTTAAACAGGGGAACTGGCTACACCTTC. Translating it yields CASSLNRGTGYTF. V gene TRBV11-2 combines with J gene TRBJ1-2, with 7 bases aligning to TRBD1. Trimming at V came to 2 bases and at J to 7 bases, leaving 4 bases not matched to a gene. The CDR3 covers 13 residues. The germline V gene has CDR1 SGHAT and CDR2 FQNNGV.